Each of the 12 T cell receptor beta chains below was sequenced from the same sample in a study of cytomegalovirus exposure and HLA in healthy donors. Measured with immunoSEQ multiplex PCR; TCRdb has only the in-frame clones, and not every one. The table has about 58,000 clones, over 85% seen once; the top ten hold 0.85% to 1.2%. Material for sequencing was PBMCs. Receptors originate from a man in his late teens or twenties in good health and CMV-seronegative.

This sequence joins TRBV9 and TRBJ2-7; TRBD1 aligns across 7 bases. Germline assignment: CDR1 SGDLS and CDR2 YYNGEE. V was pared by 4 bases and J by 0 bases, with 4 bases of the junction left unmatched. The length of the CDR3 is 14 residues. The CDR3 nucleotides read TGTGCCAGCAGCAGCAGGGGGACCTCCTACGAGCAGTACTTC. Its protein is CASSSRGTSYEQYF. Drawing the rest from reference TRBV9 and TRBJ2-7, the complete variable domain is DSGVTQTPKHLITATGQRVTLRCSPRSGDLSVYWYQQSLDQGLQFLIQYYNGEERAKGNILERFSAQQFPDLHSELNLSSLELGDSALYFCASSSRGTSYEQYFGPGTRLTVT.

This sequence joins TRBV4-1 and TRBJ2-1; tentative D call: TRBD2 (5 bases). Trimming stripped 8 bases from V and 0 bases from J, with 5 bases between. CDR1 is MGHRA and CDR2 is YSYEKL in the germline V gene. This CDR3 has 12 amino acids. The CDR3 sequence is CASGSSYNEQFF. The CDR3 region has the DNA TGCGCCAGCGGGAGCTCCTACAATGAGCAGTTCTTC.

The rearrangement joins TRBV11-3 to TRBJ2-5; 8 bases line up with TRBD1. With V trimmed by 7 bases and J by 5 bases, 15 bases remained unmatched. Germline V gene lookup returns CDR1 SGHNT and CDR2 YENEEA. The CDR3 covers 16 residues. CDR3 region: CASTEGGRGQRETQYF. Written as DNA, the CDR3 is TGTGCCAGCACCGAGGGGGGCAGGGGGCAACGGGAGACCCAGTACTTC.

The CDR3 is CASSPSGGELGETQYF. CDR3 in DNA: TGCGCCAGCAGCCCCTCTGGCGGGGAGTTGGGAGAGACCCAGTACTTC. V gene TRBV4-1 combines with J gene TRBJ2-5; possibly TRBD2 for D (6 bases). Looked up from germline, CDR1 is MGHRA and CDR2 is YSYEKL. Trimming took 4 bases from V and 4 from J, leaving 19 bases between them. There are 16 residues in the CDR3.

V and J are TRBV2 and TRBJ1-5; the D gene is possibly TRBD1 (6 bases). The length of the CDR3 is 16 residues. Deletions cut 6 bases from V and 4 bases from J, with 19 bases between. The germline gives CDR1 SNHLY, CDR2 FYNNEI. CDR3 DNA: TGTGCCAGCAGGGAGCGGACAGACTTCGGGAATCAGCCCCAGCATTTT. Its translation: CASRERTDFGNQPQHF.

V and J are TRBV5-5 and TRBJ2-2; D unclear. V lost 6 bases to trimming and J lost 1 base, with 10 bases between them. Germline V gives CDR1 SGHKS, CDR2 YYEKEE (reference sequence). There are 14 residues in the CDR3. The CDR3 sequence: CASTYGGNTGELFF. The CDR3 DNA reads as TGTGCCAGCACCTACGGCGGGAACACCGGGGAGCTGTTTTTT.

V usage is TRBV6-4 and J usage is TRBJ2-7, with 7 bases lining up with TRBD2. CDR3 length equals 16 residues. From germline, CDR1 is MRHNA and CDR2 SNTAGT. Trimming cost V 7 bases and J 6 bases; bases outside gene matches: 18. The CDR3 region is CASMERDGRELLEQYF. CDR3 coding DNA: TGTGCCAGCATGGAGCGGGACGGGCGGGAGCTTCTCGAGCAGTACTTC.

The chain is built from TRBV20-1 and TRBJ1-1; no definite D call. The V gene's germline CDR1 is DFQATT and CDR2 SNEGSKA (reference sequence). The CDR3 totals 11 residues. The germline V and J ends were trimmed by 6 bases and 11 bases, with 16 bases remaining between them. The CDR3 is CSARPREGAFF. The CDR3 DNA is TGCAGTGCCCGGCCGAGGGAGGGTGCTTTCTTT.

The rearrangement joins TRBV7-8 to TRBJ2-2; D not resolved. V lost 7 bases and J 4 bases, leaving 13 bases between the germline ends. Germline values: CDR1 SGHVS, CDR2 FQNEAQ. The CDR3 is 14 amino acids. The CDR3 nucleotides are TGTGCCAGCAACCCAGGCCCCTTCACCGGGGAGCTGTTTTTT. Encoded protein: CASNPGPFTGELFF.

The V and J genes are TRBV5-4 and TRBJ1-1; 7 positions agree with TRBD1. Germline CDR1 and CDR2: SGHNT and YYREEE (reference sequence). The CDR3 runs to 15 residues. J lost 6 bases, V lost 3 bases, and 11 bases had no gene match. The CDR3 bases are TGTGCCAGCAGCTCGACAGGGCTGGGGGATTCTGAAGCTTTCTTT. Protein sequence: CASSSTGLGDSEAFF.

The rearrangement links TRBV19 to TRBJ2-1; possibly TRBD2 for D (6 bases). Trimming pared 1 base from V and 0 bases from J, leaving 10 bases between. CDR3 length: 16 residues. Germline V gene sequence: CDR1 LNHDA, CDR2 SQIVND (reference sequence). The CDR3 spells CASSIVGGTSYNEQFF. The CDR3 nucleotides read TGTGCCAGTAGTATAGTTGGCGGGACCTCCTACAATGAGCAGTTCTTC.

This chain connects TRBV30 to TRBJ2-7, with a possible D match to TRBD2 (5 bases). CDR1 and CDR2 (germline): GTSNPN, SVGIG (reference sequence). This CDR3 contains 14 residues. The ends were cut back, 0 bases at V and 4 bases at J, with 13 bases in the middle. CDR3 DNA sequence: TGTGCCTGGAGTGTACTTGGACTGCAATACGAGCAGTACTTC. It yields the protein CAWSVLGLQYEQYF.